These 9 T cell receptor beta chains originate from one sample sequenced in a study of blood T cell repertoires in COVID-19. Assay: immunoSEQ multiplex PCR; the TCRdb copy retains only in-frame clones and omits some. In the table there are about 330,000 clones, about 87% of which are singletons. Source material: peripheral blood. These receptors all stem from a man aged 30 to 39 with COVID-19, enrolled during active disease.

This clone was seen just once. This sequence joins TRBV6-2 or TRBV6-3 and TRBJ1-5; D not certain. Trimming left V 6 bases short and J 2 bases short, with 14 bases between. The CDR3 length is 15 residues. The germline CDR1 and CDR2 sequences are MNHEY and SVGEGT. CDR3 bases: TGTGCCAGCAGCCCCAACCGGTCTGGCAATCAGCCCCAGCATTTT. It specifies CASSPNRSGNQPQHF.

The V gene is TRBV4-2, the J gene TRBJ2-7; 7 nucleotides line up with TRBD2. J was trimmed by 3 bases and V by 0 bases; bases with no gene match: 8. This CDR3 region has 16 residues. The V gene's germline CDR1 is LGHNA and CDR2 YNFKEQ. This CDR3 reads CASSQEGGTFLYEQYF. CDR3 DNA: TGTGCCAGCAGCCAAGAGGGGGGGACTTTCCTCTACGAGCAGTACTTC.

V usage is TRBV28 and J usage is TRBJ1-2; the D gene is possibly TRBD1 (6 bases). This CDR3 is 13 amino acids long. The V and J ends lost 7 bases and 6 bases respectively, with 15 bases between them. Germline CDR1 MDHEN, CDR2 SYDVKM. For the CDR3, the DNA is TGTGCCAGCATCCGAGGGGGGGCAAATGGCTACACCTTC. Protein: CASIRGGANGYTF.

J is TRBJ1-1 and V is TRBV7-3, with no clear D. Germline V gene sequence: CDR1 SGHTA, CDR2 FQGTGA. V shed 2 bases and J shed 1 base, with 11 bases lying between them. This CDR3 has 15 amino acids. The CDR3: CASSLVNGGNTEAFF. The CDR3 bases are TGTGCCAGCAGCTTAGTGAACGGAGGGAACACTGAAGCTTTCTTT.

The table lists this clone with a count of one. The chain combines TRBV5-1 with TRBJ1-6; unclear D gene. The CDR3 is 16 amino acids. The germline CDR1 and CDR2 sequences are SGHRS and YFSETQ. The V gene lost 2 bases and the J gene lost 4 bases, with 13 bases spanning the gap. For the CDR3, the DNA is TGCGCCAGCAGCTTCGCCGAAGCAACTTATAATTCACCCCTCCACTTT. It translates to CASSFAEATYNSPLHF.

V and J are TRBV7-9 and TRBJ2-7, with 8 bases identical to TRBD2. Germline V gene data show CDR1 as SEHNR and CDR2 as FQNEAQ (reference sequence). Trimming took 3 bases from V and 3 from J; bases not matched to a gene: 10. This CDR3 is built from 16 residues. The DNA of the CDR3 is TGTGCCAGCAGCTTTTTACCGGGACTAGGACGCTACGAGCAGTACTTC. Residues: CASSFLPGLGRYEQYF.

This chain links TRBV28 with TRBJ2-7, with TRBD1 identical over 9 bases. The CDR3 is 16 amino acids. The V and J ends lost 8 bases and 1 base, in that order; junction bases with no gene match: 12. Germline V CDR1 and CDR2: MDHEN, SYDVKM. This CDR3 is CASVWRGQGTSYEQYF. For the CDR3, the DNA is TGTGCCAGCGTCTGGAGGGGACAGGGTACTTCCTACGAGCAGTACTTC.

The V and J genes are TRBV27 and TRBJ2-7; 8 positions agree with TRBD2. The trim removed 6 bases at V and 0 bases at J, leaving 4 bases unmatched. The length of the CDR3 is 14 residues. Germline-derived CDR1 and CDR2 are MNHEY and SMNVEV (reference sequence). This CDR3 is CASRRTSSSYEQYF. The CDR3 nucleotides are TGTGCCAGCAGGCGGACTAGCAGCTCCTACGAGCAGTACTTC.

J is TRBJ2-5 and V is TRBV7-3, with a tentative D call TRBD2 (5 bases). The CDR3 has 14 amino acids. From germline, CDR1 is SGHTA and CDR2 FQGTGA. V lost 5 bases and J 5 bases, leaving 15 bases between the germline ends. Written as DNA, the CDR3 is TGTGCCAGCAGCCGCTCGGGATTCGGGGAGACCCAGTACTTC. Amino acid sequence: CASSRSGFGETQYF. Based on the CDR3 plus reference TRBV7-3 and TRBJ2-5, the full variable domain is GAGVSQTPSNKVTEKGKYVELRCDPISGHTALYWYRQSLGQGPEFLIYFQGTGAADDSGLPNDRFFAVRPEGSVSTLKIQRTERGDSAVYLCASSRSGFGETQYFGPGTRLLVL.